Shown below are 7 T cell receptor beta chains from a single sample sequenced in a study of T cell responses to AZD1222 COVID-19 vaccine. Data came from immunoSEQ multiplex PCR; TCRdb stores just in-frame clones and leaves some out. The table includes over 20,000 clones, 88% detected once. Sequencing used peripheral blood, obtained 28 days after the second AZD1222 dose. These receptors were taken from an adult who received the AZD1222 COVID-19 vaccine.

The V gene is TRBV12-3 or TRBV12-4, the J gene TRBJ1-5; D unclear. Trimming stripped 9 bases from V and 3 bases from J, with 9 bases between. The CDR3 is made up of 12 amino acids. This chain's CDR3 is CASGLANQPQHF. CDR3 nucleotide sequence: TGTGCCAGTGGACTAGCCAATCAGCCCCAGCATTTT.

The DNA of the CDR3 is TGTGCCAGCTCACCCCGCATCTACGAGCAGTACTTC. Its protein product is CASSPRIYEQYF. V gene TRBV18 combines with J gene TRBJ2-7; D unclear. Between the trimmed V and J ends, which lost 3 bases and 3 bases, there was a span of 6 bases. The CDR3 extends over 12 amino acids. Looked up from germline, CDR1 is KGHSH and CDR2 is LQKENI.

V and J are TRBV15 and TRBJ2-7; 8 positions match TRBD1. Germline CDR1 LNHNV, CDR2 YYDKDF (reference sequence). The CDR3 runs 14 residues. J was trimmed by 2 bases and V by 2 bases; bases with no gene match: 2. This CDR3 is CATSRTGGTYEQYF. CDR3 DNA: TGTGCCACCAGCAGAACAGGGGGGACCTACGAGCAGTACTTC.

V is TRBV7-9 and J is TRBJ1-1; 8 bases agree with TRBD1. The CDR3 runs to 14 residues. The V gene end was trimmed by 3 bases and the J gene end by 4 bases; junction bases not matched to a gene: 4. CDR1 is SEHNR and CDR2 is FQNEAQ in the germline V gene (reference sequence). The CDR3 is CASSFTQGGTEAFF. The CDR3 nucleotides are TGTGCCAGCAGCTTTACACAGGGGGGCACTGAAGCTTTCTTT.

The chain links TRBV2 to TRBJ2-5, with 7 bases matching TRBD1. J lost 5 bases, V lost 6 bases, and 15 bases had no gene match. Germline CDR1 and CDR2: SNHLY and FYNNEI. The CDR3 is made up of 16 amino acids. The CDR3: CASRTYGQAPGETQYF. The CDR3 bases are TGTGCCAGCAGAACCTACGGACAGGCCCCAGGGGAGACCCAGTACTTC.

The V call is TRBV5-1, the J call TRBJ2-1; 10 positions agree with TRBD1. V was pared by 0 bases and J by 9 bases, with 6 bases of the junction left unmatched. The CDR3 covers 15 residues. CDR1 SGHRS and CDR2 YFSETQ come from the germline V gene. CDR3 coding DNA: TGCGCCAGCAGCTTGGCCGGGGACAGGGGCGGTGAGCAGTTCTTC. This codes for CASSLAGDRGGEQFF.

The rearrangement links TRBV5-6 to TRBJ2-7, with D possibly matching TRBD1 (6 bases). Trimming left V 4 bases short and J 0 bases short, with 20 bases between. The CDR3 extends over 17 amino acids. Per the germline V gene, CDR1 is SGHDT and CDR2 is YYEEEE. The CDR3 DNA is TGTGCCAGCAGCCCATTCCAAACCGGGACACTCTCCTACGAGCAGTACTTC. Translation gives CASSPFQTGTLSYEQYF.